This TCR beta chain was sequenced during a study of T-cell reconstitution after alpha-beta-depleted transplantation in children. It was with unique molecular identifiers that the TCRbeta library was prepared. TCRdb re-called the PCR reads with MiXCR, one entry per CDR3 protein. The table shows around 530,000 distinct CDR3 sequences, with 32% occurring only once. V was pared by 2 bases and J by 4 bases, with 15 bases between. The CDR3 has 16 residues. In germline, CDR1 is SGHRS, CDR2 YFSETQ. V usage is TRBV5-1 and J usage is TRBJ2-2, with D possibly being TRBD1 (6 bases). Specimen: PBMCs from the stem cell graft donor, collected from the stem cell graft. This receptor was taken from a human donor who donated a stem cell graft to a child with aplastic anemia. DNA for the CDR3: TGCGCCAGCAGCTTCGTTCAGGGGCAGGGCACCGGGGAGCTGTTTTTT. Translated: CASSFVQGQGTGELFF.